The 24 T cell receptor beta chains below all came from one sample that was sequenced in a study of blood T cell repertoires in COVID-19. Sequenced by immunoSEQ multiplex PCR; TCRdb stores in-frame clones only, minus some. The sample lists 260,000 or so clones, 84% occurring once. Material: peripheral blood. These receptors came from a human donor in a cohort sampled during active COVID-19.

The chain combines TRBV7-2 with TRBJ2-7; 7 positions match TRBD2. CDR1 and CDR2 (germline): SGHTA, FQGNSA. CDR3 length: 16 residues. The V gene end was trimmed by 0 bases and the J gene end by 2 bases; junction bases not matched to a gene: 7. The CDR3 region is CASSLAGGRVAYEQYF. For the CDR3, the DNA is TGTGCCAGCAGCTTAGCTGGGGGGAGGGTCGCCTACGAGCAGTACTTC.

This chain links TRBV16 with TRBJ2-5, with 10 bases lining up with TRBD1. V lost 4 bases and J lost 5; bases outside the gene matches: 7. The CDR3 contains 15 residues. Germline V gene lookup returns CDR1 KGHSY and CDR2 FQNENV. In nucleotides, the CDR3 is TGTGCCAGCAGCCGCCGACAGGGGGCGAGTGAGACCCAGTACTTC. This sequence encodes CASSRRQGASETQYF. Filled out from reference TRBV16 and TRBJ2-5, the complete variable domain reads GEEVAQTPKHLVRGEGQKAKLYCAPIKGHSYVFWYQQVLKNEFKFLISFQNENVFDETGMPKERFSAKCLPNSPCSLEIQATKLEDSAVYFCASSRRQGASETQYFGPGTRLLVL.

This chain connects TRBV18 to TRBJ1-2; 10 nucleotides agree with TRBD1. Germline values: CDR1 KGHSH, CDR2 LQKENI. J gave up 4 bases and V 2 bases, and 4 bases lay outside the gene matches. The CDR3 runs 15 residues. The CDR3 spells CASSPGDRGFYGYTF. In nucleotides, the CDR3 is TGTGCCAGCTCACCAGGGGACAGGGGTTTCTATGGCTACACCTTC. Looking up the rest from reference TRBV18 and TRBJ1-2 gives the full variable domain: NAGVMQNPRHLVRRRGQEARLRCSPMKGHSHVYWYRQLPEEGLKFMVYLQKENIIDESGMPKERFSAEFPKEGPSILRIQQVVRGDSAAYFCASSPGDRGFYGYTFGSGTRLTVV.

The genes are TRBV18 and TRBJ1-3; D is possibly TRBD1 (5 bases). Trimming removed 5 bases from V and 0 bases from J, with 17 bases in between. The CDR3 is made up of 17 amino acids. The germline gives CDR1 KGHSH, CDR2 LQKENI. The CDR3 protein is CASSSFPLRDSGNTIYF. The CDR3 DNA reads as TGTGCCAGCTCATCGTTTCCCCTCAGGGACTCTGGAAACACCATATATTTT.

This chain links TRBV6-5 with TRBJ1-2, with D tentatively TRBD1 (5 bases). The CDR3 spans 14 residues. The germline V gene has CDR1 MNHEY and CDR2 SVGAGI. The ends were cut back, 0 bases at V and 3 bases at J, with 8 bases in the middle. The CDR3 sequence: CASSYSGGDYGYTF. Written as DNA, the CDR3 is TGTGCCAGCAGTTACTCGGGAGGGGACTATGGCTACACCTTC.

The chain uses TRBV18 and TRBJ2-3, with D hard to call. This CDR3 comprises 19 residues. The V gene's germline CDR1 is KGHSH and CDR2 LQKENI. The V and J ends lost 6 bases and 0 bases respectively, with 25 bases between them. The CDR3 spells CASSQRGPKTRPSTDTQYF. DNA of the CDR3: TGTGCCAGCTCCCAACGAGGCCCGAAGACCCGTCCTAGCACAGATACGCAGTATTTT.

The genes are TRBV28 and TRBJ2-6; D is possibly TRBD1 (5 bases). CDR1 is MDHEN and CDR2 is SYDVKM in the germline V gene. The CDR3 covers 17 residues. V was trimmed by 5 bases and J by 0 bases, leaving 14 bases between them. The CDR3 here is CASSQNLDSSGANVLTF. The CDR3 DNA is TGTGCCAGCAGTCAAAACCTCGACAGCTCTGGGGCCAACGTCCTGACTTTC.

The V and J genes are TRBV6-2 or TRBV6-3 and TRBJ2-7, with D possibly matching TRBD2 (5 bases). The CDR3 sequence is 15 residues long. Looked up from germline, CDR1 is MNHEY and CDR2 is SVGEGT. V was clipped by 2 bases and J by 5 bases, with 16 bases between them. CDR3 amino acids: CASSYRGLALDEQYF. CDR3 DNA sequence: TGTGCCAGCAGTTACCGAGGACTCGCACTGGACGAGCAGTACTTC.

The rearrangement uses TRBV6-2 or TRBV6-3 and TRBJ2-3, with a tentative D call TRBD1 (6 bases). The CDR3 consists of 15 residues. V was trimmed by 3 bases and J by 0 bases, leaving 10 bases between them. Germline loops: CDR1 MNHEY, CDR2 SVGEGT. CDR3 nucleotide sequence: TGTGCCAGCAGTTATGACAGGCCTAGCACAGATACGCAGTATTTT. Its translation is CASSYDRPSTDTQYF.

The chain uses TRBV3-1 (or the pseudogene TRBV3-2) and TRBJ2-5; 7 nucleotides agree with TRBD2. The CDR3 contains 16 residues. Germline-derived CDR1 and CDR2 are LGHDT and YNNKEL (reference sequence). The trim removed 2 bases at V and 4 bases at J, leaving 10 bases unmatched. The CDR3 here is CASSQSKGRVAETQYF. The CDR3 DNA reads as TGTGCCAGCAGCCAATCAAAGGGGAGGGTCGCAGAGACCCAGTACTTC.

This chain links TRBV18 with TRBJ1-5, with TRBD1 matching over 9 bases. Unmatched junction bases numbered 9, after V lost 5 bases and J lost 4 bases. The CDR3 is 16 residues long. CDR1 is KGHSH, CDR2 LQKENI, per germline. As DNA, the CDR3 is TGTGCCAGCTCATTCCGGGACAGGGCCCGAAATCAGCCCCAGCATTTT. Translated, it gives CASSFRDRARNQPQHF.

This clone was seen a few times. The chain combines TRBV19 with TRBJ1-5; a possible D gene is TRBD1 (5 bases). Germline CDR1 is LNHDA and CDR2 is SQIVND (reference sequence). The ends were cut back, 7 bases at V and 5 bases at J, with 18 bases in the middle. This CDR3 is built from 15 residues. This CDR3 is CASNLGRATDQPQHF. The CDR3 bases are TGTGCCAGTAATCTAGGCAGGGCCACCGATCAGCCCCAGCATTTT.

V and J are TRBV4-2 and TRBJ2-4; 7 bases are a match to TRBD1. The CDR3 is 15 amino acids. The trim removed 0 bases at V and 6 bases at J, leaving 5 bases unmatched. Germline V gives CDR1 LGHNA, CDR2 YNFKEQ. CDR3 bases: TGTGCCAGCAGCCAAGAACGGACAGGCCGAAACATTCAGTACTTC. This encodes CASSQERTGRNIQYF.

The rearrangement joins TRBV7-9 to TRBJ2-3; perhaps TRBD2 as D (6 bases). The CDR3 runs to 15 residues. The V and J ends lost 2 bases and 0 bases respectively, with 9 bases between them. Germline V gene lookup returns CDR1 SEHNR and CDR2 FQNEAQ (reference sequence). CDR3 DNA sequence: TGTGCCAGCAGCTTAACTAGCAGGAGCACAGATACGCAGTATTTT. Its translation: CASSLTSRSTDTQYF.

The table lists this clone with a few counts. The chain uses TRBV2 and TRBJ2-1, with a weak D call TRBD2 (7 bases). Germline lookup yields CDR1 SNHLY and CDR2 FYNNEI. V was cut by 6 bases and J by 6 bases, with 18 bases left in between. This CDR3 is built from 15 residues. CDR3 DNA: TGTGCCAGCAGCGTGCTAGGTGGGGGGGCCAATGAGCAGTTCTTC. Translation gives CASSVLGGGANEQFF.

The chain couples TRBV5-6 to TRBJ2-7, with 11 bases matching TRBD1. J was trimmed by 6 bases and V by 3 bases; bases with no gene match: 5. CDR1 is SGHDT and CDR2 is YYEEEE in the germline V gene. The CDR3 length is 14 residues. The CDR3 DNA reads as TGTGCCAGCAGCTGGGGACAGGGGGTCGGCGAGCAGTACTTC. This sequence encodes CASSWGQGVGEQYF.

V gene TRBV5-5 combines with J gene TRBJ2-7; 7 bases are a match to TRBD2. The length of the CDR3 is 15 residues. With 4 bases clipped from V and 4 bases from J, the junction kept 11 bases outside the gene matches. Germline lookup yields CDR1 SGHKS and CDR2 YYEKEE (reference sequence). In nucleotides, the CDR3 is TGTGCCAGCAGCCCCCCAGGGCGGGAGACGTACGAGCAGTACTTC. This sequence encodes CASSPPGRETYEQYF.

The V gene is TRBV6-5, the J gene TRBJ2-2; possible D gene TRBD1, 5 bases. The V gene lost 6 bases and the J gene lost 6 bases, with 11 bases spanning the gap. Germline V gene sequence: CDR1 MNHEY, CDR2 SVGAGI. The CDR3 covers 13 residues. The CDR3, as DNA: TGTGCCAGCAGAAAGGGGCATGCCGGGGAGCTGTTTTTT. Translated, it gives CASRKGHAGELFF.

The rearrangement uses TRBV19 and TRBJ2-6; maybe TRBD1 (5 bases). The CDR3 spans 16 residues. Trimming took 9 bases from V and 1 from J, leaving 16 bases between them. From germline, CDR1 is LNHDA and CDR2 SQIVND (reference sequence). The CDR3: CASRAVVQSGANVLTF. For the CDR3, the DNA is TGTGCCAGCAGGGCGGTCGTACAGTCTGGGGCCAACGTCCTGACTTTC.

The V gene is TRBV6-1, the J gene TRBJ1-2, with 8 bases that match TRBD1. Trimming removed 6 bases from V and 4 bases from J; junction bases left unmatched: 7. Germline CDR1 is MNHNS and CDR2 is SASEGT. CDR3 length equals 14 residues. The CDR3, as DNA: TGTGCCAGCAGGAGACAGACAGGGGCCTATGGCTACACCTTC. As protein: CASRRQTGAYGYTF.

The chain uses TRBV12-3 or TRBV12-4 and TRBJ1-2; D is uncertain. Trimming removed 1 base from V and 4 bases from J, with 7 bases in between. The CDR3 extends over 13 amino acids. This chain's CDR3 is CASSLGQVYGYTF. The CDR3 DNA sequence: TGTGCCAGCAGTTTAGGGCAGGTCTATGGCTACACCTTC.

The chain couples TRBV28 to TRBJ2-7; no clear D. V was cut by 3 bases and J by 5 bases, with 8 bases left in between. From germline, CDR1 is MDHEN and CDR2 SYDVKM. The CDR3 has 12 residues. The CDR3 sequence: CASSFRPHEQYF. DNA for the CDR3: TGTGCCAGCAGTTTTCGTCCTCACGAGCAGTACTTC.

The chain combines TRBV18 with TRBJ1-4; maybe TRBD1 (6 bases). V was clipped by 3 bases and J by 3 bases, with 8 bases between them. CDR1 is KGHSH and CDR2 is LQKENI in the germline V gene. The CDR3 sequence is 14 residues long. The CDR3, as DNA: TGTGCCAGCTCACCGGGACACTCTAATGAAAAACTGTTTTTT. This codes for CASSPGHSNEKLFF.

The chain joins TRBV6-5 to TRBJ1-1, with D maybe TRBD1 (6 bases). CDR3 size: 13 residues. V lost 7 bases and J 4 bases, leaving 13 bases between the germline ends. CDR1 and CDR2 from the germline V gene are MNHEY and SVGAGI. The DNA for the CDR3 is TGTGCCAGCACCCAGGGGAGTCGCACTGAAGCTTTCTTT. Translation gives CASTQGSRTEAFF.